This entry describes one T cell receptor beta chain. This sample is part of a study of blood T cell repertoires in COVID-19. With 6 bases clipped from V and 3 bases from J, the junction kept 6 bases outside the gene matches. The CDR3 totals 16 residues. Per the germline V gene, CDR1 is LGHNT and CDR2 is FRNRAP. Measured with immunoSEQ multiplex PCR; TCRdb has only the in-frame clones, and not every one. The sample lists 320,000 or so clones; roughly 88% were seen once. The participants were between roughly 18 and 89 years old and came from fewer than 25 US areas. Clinical history as reported by participants underpinned cohort assignment.

This TCR came from a man aged 25 to 40 who had recovered from COVID-19. The sequenced sample was PBMCs or T cells enriched from blood (not recorded which). The V gene is TRBV12-5, the J gene TRBJ2-3; 13 bases agree with TRBD2. CDR3 residues: CASGWTSGGLTDTQYF. CDR3 bases: TGTGCTAGTGGCTGGACTAGCGGGGGTTTGACAGATACGCAGTATTTT.